Listed below are T cell receptor beta chains from one sample, sequenced in a study of CD8 T cells in Susac syndrome. TCRdb reanalysed the immunoSEQ multiplex PCR reads using MiXCR and keeps one entry per CDR3 protein. The table has some 190,000 distinct CDR3 sequences, roughly 92% seen once. Sequencing was carried out using CD4+ T cells from PBMCs. These receptors were taken from a human donor in good health. Each CDR3 is given with its conserved first and last residue. D genes are given only for firm matches. Size values are once, few and many counts, or a class for expanded clones, and some rows have none.

CASPGTDYGYTF	TGTGCCAGCCCCGGCACAGACTATGGCTACACCTTC	NA	TRBJ1-2	12	TRBV2	NA
CASSPGQRGGFTDTQYF	TGTGCCAGCAGCCCAGGCCAGCGGGGGGGCTTCACAGATACGCAGTATTTT	once	TRBJ2-3	17	TRBV4-2	TRBD2
CASSQTGFDSPLHF	TGCGCCAGCAGTCAGACAGGGTTTGATTCACCCCTCCACTTT	NA	TRBJ1-6	14	TRBV23-1	TRBD1
CSASSGDDQPQHF	TGCAGTGCTAGTTCAGGGGATGATCAGCCCCAGCATTTT	NA	TRBJ1-5	13	TRBV20-1	NA
CASSLTTDRADTQYF	TGTGCCAGCAGCTTAACAACAGATCGGGCAGATACGCAGTATTTT	once	TRBJ2-3	15	TRBV7-3	NA
CASSLGAIETQYF	TGTGCCAGCAGCTTAGGAGCCATAGAGACCCAGTACTTC	few	TRBJ2-5	13	TRBV7-2	NA
CASSVLDSMNTEAFF	TGTGCCAGCAGCGTATTGGACTCCATGAACACTGAAGCTTTCTTT	NA	TRBJ1-1	15	TRBV9	NA
CASSYNTGELFF	TGTGCCAGCAGCTATAACACCGGGGAGCTGTTTTTT	few	TRBJ2-2	12	TRBV5-4	NA
CSVDSGRMNTEAFF	TGCAGCGTGGATAGTGGACGGATGAACACTGAAGCTTTCTTT	NA	TRBJ1-1	14	TRBV29-1	NA
CASNGQVYNEQFF	TGTGCCAGTAACGGGCAGGTCTACAATGAGCAGTTCTTC	NA	TRBJ2-1	13	TRBV19	NA
CAWNGAKNIQYF	TGTGCCTGGAATGGGGCCAAAAACATTCAGTACTTC	NA	TRBJ2-4	12	TRBV30	NA
CASSLQGGDTQYF	TGTGCCAGCAGCCTTCAAGGCGGAGATACGCAGTATTTT	NA	TRBJ2-3	13	TRBV7-2	NA
CSAPLLGGKNSPLHF	TGCAGTGCTCCTTTGCTCGGGGGCAAAAATTCACCCCTCCACTTT	NA	TRBJ1-6	15	TRBV20-1	NA
CASSFDPRWTQYF	TGTGCCAGCAGCTTTGACCCTAGGTGGACCCAGTACTTC	NA	TRBJ2-5	13	TRBV7-2	NA
CASSFLSGYTF	TGTGCCAGCAGTTTCCTTTCCGGCTACACCTTC	once	TRBJ1-2	11	TRBV6-2/TRBV6-3	NA
CASSLGQYGYTF	TGCGCCAGCAGCTTGGGACAGTATGGCTACACCTTC	once	TRBJ1-2	12	TRBV5-1	NA
CASTLGQGTGANVLTF	TGCGCCAGCACCCTCGGACAGGGGACTGGGGCCAACGTCCTGACTTTC	NA	TRBJ2-6	16	TRBV5-1	TRBD1
CASSPLSSYGYTF	TGTGCCAGCAGCCCTTTATCCTCCTATGGCTACACCTTC	NA	TRBJ1-2	13	TRBV7-9	NA
CATSDGGTATTDTQYF	TGTGCCACCAGTGATGGGGGGACAGCAACGACAGATACGCAGTATTTT	NA	TRBJ2-3	16	TRBV24-1	NA
CASSGGGSGDTQYF	TGTGCCAGCAGCGGAGGGGGATCCGGGGATACGCAGTATTTT	NA	TRBJ2-3	14	TRBV7-2	NA
CASSQDSGRNYRTDTQYF	TGCGCCAGCAGCCAAGACTCGGGACGGAACTACCGCACAGATACGCAGTATTTT	once	TRBJ2-3	18	TRBV4-1	NA
CASSSQAGNTEAFF	TGTGCCAGCAGTTCCCAAGCAGGGAACACTGAAGCTTTCTTT	NA	TRBJ1-1	14	TRBV6-6	NA
CATSDGGLAEKGHTQYF	TGTGCCACCAGTGATGGGGGACTAGCGGAAAAGGGACATACGCAGTATTTT	NA	TRBJ2-3	17	TRBV24-1	TRBD2
CASSFRGLNQPQHF	TGTGCCAGCAGTTTTAGGGGGCTTAATCAGCCCCAGCATTTT	once	TRBJ1-5	14	TRBV27	TRBD1
CSARPSDRPTRQEQFF	TGCAGTGCTAGACCTTCAGACAGGCCTACACGTCAAGAGCAGTTCTTC	NA	TRBJ2-1	16	TRBV20-1	NA
CASSSWTGENQPQHF	TGTGCCAGCAGCTCCTGGACAGGGGAAAATCAGCCCCAGCATTTT	once	TRBJ1-5	15	TRBV7-9	TRBD1
CATSREASGNTIYF	TGTGCCACCAGCAGAGAAGCCTCTGGAAACACCATATATTTT	once	TRBJ1-3	14	TRBV15	NA
CASSLKTSGGNEQYF	TGTGCCAGCAGTCTAAAGACTAGCGGGGGTAACGAGCAGTACTTC	NA	TRBJ2-7	15	TRBV2	TRBD2
CASRFEGRGDNSPLHF	TGTGCCAGCCGTTTTGAGGGTAGGGGAGATAATTCACCCCTCCACTTT	once	TRBJ1-6	16	TRBV27	NA
CATSDSVGLEAFF	TGTGCCACCAGTGATTCCGTAGGGCTTGAAGCTTTCTTT	NA	TRBJ1-1	13	TRBV24-1	NA
CASSYGQGQETQYF	TGTGCCAGCAGTTACGGCCAGGGTCAAGAGACCCAGTACTTC	few	TRBJ2-5	14	TRBV6-5	NA
CSVRGQGYEQYF	TGCAGCGTCCGAGGGCAGGGCTACGAGCAGTACTTC	NA	TRBJ2-7	12	TRBV29-1	NA
CSAGRGENNSPLHF	TGCAGTGCTGGTAGGGGTGAAAATAATTCACCCCTCCACTTT	NA	TRBJ1-6	14	TRBV20-1	NA
CASRPGGPQPQHF	TGTGCCAGCAGACCCGGGGGGCCTCAGCCCCAGCATTTT	once	TRBJ1-5	13	TRBV6-2/TRBV6-3	NA
CSVEYSRNTDTQYF	TGCAGCGTTGAATACAGTCGGAACACAGATACGCAGTATTTT	NA	TRBJ2-3	14	TRBV29-1	NA
CASSLSQGSGQPQHF	TGTGCCAGCAGTTTAAGTCAGGGATCGGGTCAGCCCCAGCATTTT	NA	TRBJ1-5	15	TRBV12-3/TRBV12-4	NA
CASSPMTSEAFF	TGTGCCAGCAGTCCTATGACAAGTGAAGCTTTCTTT	NA	TRBJ1-1	12	TRBV12-3/TRBV12-4	NA
CAWERTGSLYF	TGTGCCTGGGAGAGAACAGGCTCCCTATACTTC	NA	TRBJ2-7	11	TRBV30	NA